Sequencing of this T cell receptor beta chain was carried out in a study of beta chain features in type 1 diabetes. The overall study: On cell yields, gender and age, patients and healthy donors were similar. Findings and caveats of the study: Overrepresentation of cells with high TCR expression could result from cDNA sequencing. Type 1 diabetes patients showed fewer insertions and more deletions at VDJ junctions. Among patients with Type 1 diabetes, TCRB CDR3s were moderately but significantly shorter in every one of the four CD4+ subsets.

This clone appeared a few times. Its antigen is not identified. The authors reverse transcribed all of the isolated RNA, so sequencing captured expressed TCRB transcripts. Regulatory, naive and central memory T cell samples averaged around 3.9 million reads. Measured with immunoSEQ multiplex PCR; TCRdb has only the in-frame clones, and not every one. The data show over 600,000 clones, under 15% seen once. Germline V gene sequence: CDR1 SQVTM, CDR2 ANQGSEA. The CDR3 is 15 residues long. V lost 4 bases and J lost 0; bases outside the gene matches: 8. The receptor was derived from a man aged 30-40 years with type 1 diabetes. Sequenced sample: naive CD4+ T cells from blood. V and J are TRBV29-1 and TRBJ1-1, with 7 nucleotides matching TRBD1. CDR3 region: CSVGDQGGLNTEAFF. The CDR3 coding sequence is TGCAGCGTTGGGGACCAGGGGGGCTTGAACACTGAAGCTTTCTTT.